The rows below give T cell receptor beta chains drawn from one sample of a study of cytomegalovirus exposure and HLA in healthy donors. Only in-frame clones appear in the TCRdb table, and some are missing; sequencing was by immunoSEQ multiplex PCR. The sample table sets out 150,000 or so clones. The sequenced sample was PBMCs. These receptors came from a woman between 50 and 59 years old in good health and CMV-seronegative. The CDR3 runs from the conserved cysteine through the conserved F or W. A D gene is named only where the DNA matches it firmly.

V gene: TRBV27
CDR3 length: 14
J gene: TRBJ2-7
D gene: TRBD1
CDR3 DNA: TGTGCCAGCAGTTTATTTGGGACAGGGGTCGAGCAGTACTTC
CDR3 protein: CASSLFGTGVEQYF

V gene: TRBV4-1
CDR3 length: 15
J gene: TRBJ2-5
D gene: TRBD2
CDR3 DNA: TGCGCCAGCAGCCAAGTGGCGGGAGGAGAGGAGACCCAGTACTTC
CDR3 protein: CASSQVAGGEETQYF

V gene: TRBV6-6
CDR3 length: 14
J gene: TRBJ1-2
D gene: TRBD1
CDR3 DNA: TGTGCCAGCAGTTACACTGACAGGGATAGTGGCTACACCTTC
CDR3 protein: CASSYTDRDSGYTF

V gene: TRBV28
CDR3 length: 13
J gene: TRBJ1-5
D gene: NA
CDR3 DNA: TGTGCCAGCAGCCGATCACCTAACCAGCCCCAGCATTTT
CDR3 protein: CASSRSPNQPQHF

V gene: TRBV2
CDR3 length: 13
J gene: TRBJ1-4
D gene: NA
CDR3 DNA: TGTGCCAGCAGTAAACCGAGTAATGAAAAACTGTTTTTT
CDR3 protein: CASSKPSNEKLFF

V gene: TRBV12-2
CDR3 length: 15
J gene: TRBJ1-1
D gene: NA
CDR3 DNA: TGTGCAAGTCGCTCCTCGGGATTCATGAACACTGAAGCTTTCTTT
CDR3 protein: CASRSSGFMNTEAFF

V gene: TRBV11-2
CDR3 length: 15
J gene: TRBJ2-1
D gene: TRBD2
CDR3 DNA: TGTGCCAGCAGCTTAGGTGTGGGAGGGAACAATGAGCAGTTCTTC
CDR3 protein: CASSLGVGGNNEQFF

V gene: TRBV7-6
CDR3 length: 15
J gene: TRBJ2-1
D gene: TRBD2
CDR3 DNA: TGTGCCAGCAGCTTGGGACCGGGACTAGTAAACGAGCAGTTCTTC
CDR3 protein: CASSLGPGLVNEQFF

V gene: TRBV5-1
CDR3 length: 16
J gene: TRBJ2-3
D gene: NA
CDR3 DNA: TGCGCCAGCAGCGCCCGGACCAGGGGAACCACAGATACGCAGTATTTT
CDR3 protein: CASSARTRGTTDTQYF

V gene: TRBV29-1
CDR3 length: 15
J gene: TRBJ2-7
D gene: NA
CDR3 DNA: TGCAGCGTTGCCTCTGTCAGGGTGGGGTCCTACGAGCAGTACTTC
CDR3 protein: CSVASVRVGSYEQYF

V gene: TRBV30
CDR3 length: 12
J gene: TRBJ1-2
D gene: NA
CDR3 DNA: TGTGCCTGGAGTATCGGGGGACATGGCTACACCTTC
CDR3 protein: CAWSIGGHGYTF

V gene: TRBV19
CDR3 length: 14
J gene: TRBJ1-1
D gene: TRBD1
CDR3 DNA: TGTGCCAGTACGGACAGGTTAACTGGGACTGAAGCTTTCTTT
CDR3 protein: CASTDRLTGTEAFF

V gene: TRBV11-2
CDR3 length: 15
J gene: TRBJ2-7
D gene: TRBD2
CDR3 DNA: TGTGCCAGCAGCTCGACTAGCGGGAGGGGGGGAGAGCAGTACTTC
CDR3 protein: CASSSTSGRGGEQYF

V gene: TRBV7-2
CDR3 length: 15
J gene: TRBJ1-1
D gene: NA
CDR3 DNA: TGTGCCAGCAGCTCAGATTACACGACATACACTGAAGCTTTCTTT
CDR3 protein: CASSSDYTTYTEAFF

V gene: TRBV11-1
CDR3 length: 17
J gene: TRBJ2-7
D gene: TRBD2
CDR3 DNA: TGTGCCAGCAGCCGACAGACGTGGGCGGGAGCATCCTACGAGCAGTACTTC
CDR3 protein: CASSRQTWAGASYEQYF

V gene: TRBV6-5
CDR3 length: 15
J gene: TRBJ1-5
D gene: NA
CDR3 DNA: TGTGCCAGCAGTCGAGGGGGATACGGCAATCAGCCCCAGCATTTT
CDR3 protein: CASSRGGYGNQPQHF

V gene: TRBV27
CDR3 length: 14
J gene: TRBJ1-3
D gene: NA
CDR3 DNA: TGTGCCAGCAGCCTCAGTTCCTCTGGAAACACCATATATTTT
CDR3 protein: CASSLSSSGNTIYF

V gene: TRBV5-4
CDR3 length: 16
J gene: TRBJ2-5
D gene: TRBD2
CDR3 DNA: TGTGCCAGCAGCTTCTTAGCGGGAGGGCCTGGAGAGACCCAGTACTTC
CDR3 protein: CASSFLAGGPGETQYF

V gene: TRBV20-1
CDR3 length: 11
J gene: TRBJ2-7
D gene: NA
CDR3 DNA: TGCAGTGCAAAACAGGGTTACGAGCAGTACTTC
CDR3 protein: CSAKQGYEQYF

V gene: TRBV10-1
CDR3 length: 15
J gene: TRBJ2-7
D gene: NA
CDR3 DNA: TGCGCCAGCAGTGAGGCTACAGGGACGGAGAACGAGCAGTACTTC
CDR3 protein: CASSEATGTENEQYF

V gene: TRBV18
CDR3 length: 16
J gene: TRBJ1-2
D gene: NA
CDR3 DNA: TGTGCCAGCTCACCACCGTTTGGGGGAGGCAACTATGGCTACACCTTC
CDR3 protein: CASSPPFGGGNYGYTF

V gene: TRBV9
CDR3 length: 15
J gene: TRBJ2-7
D gene: NA
CDR3 DNA: TGTGCCAGCAGCGCCGGGACTTCCCTTATGTACGAGCAGTACTTC
CDR3 protein: CASSAGTSLMYEQYF

V gene: TRBV28
CDR3 length: 13
J gene: TRBJ1-4
D gene: NA
CDR3 DNA: TGTGCCAGCAGTAACCCCGGGAGTGAAAAACTGTTTTTT
CDR3 protein: CASSNPGSEKLFF

V gene: TRBV19
CDR3 length: 14
J gene: TRBJ1-5
D gene: TRBD1
CDR3 DNA: TGTGCCAGTAGTAGGGACAGGGGGTATCAGCCCCAGCATTTT
CDR3 protein: CASSRDRGYQPQHF

V gene: TRBV9
CDR3 length: 11
J gene: TRBJ2-1
D gene: NA
CDR3 DNA: TGTGCCAGCAGCCTCCGGAATGAGCAGTTCTTC
CDR3 protein: CASSLRNEQFF

V gene: TRBV4-3
CDR3 length: 15
J gene: TRBJ2-7
D gene: NA
CDR3 DNA: TGCGCCAGCAGCCAAGATTCACAGATCGCCCACGAGCAGTACTTC
CDR3 protein: CASSQDSQIAHEQYF

V gene: TRBV5-1
CDR3 length: 15
J gene: TRBJ2-7
D gene: NA
CDR3 DNA: TGCGCCAGCAGCTTGGGGCCGGGTGACTCCTACGAGCAGTACTTC
CDR3 protein: CASSLGPGDSYEQYF

V gene: TRBV5-5
CDR3 length: 16
J gene: TRBJ2-7
D gene: TRBD1
CDR3 DNA: TGTGCCAGCAGCTTGGACTTTGGGACAGCCGTCTACGAGCAGTACTTC
CDR3 protein: CASSLDFGTAVYEQYF

V gene: TRBV18
CDR3 length: 16
J gene: TRBJ2-1
D gene: TRBD1
CDR3 DNA: TGTGCCAGCACCGCGGGACAGGGTGCGTCCTACAATGAGCAGTTCTTC
CDR3 protein: CASTAGQGASYNEQFF

V gene: TRBV9
CDR3 length: 15
J gene: TRBJ2-7
D gene: TRBD1
CDR3 DNA: TGTGCCAGCAGCCCCCTGAGGGGGCCGGTTTACGAGCAGTACTTC
CDR3 protein: CASSPLRGPVYEQYF

V gene: TRBV5-1
CDR3 length: 13
J gene: TRBJ2-7
D gene: NA
CDR3 DNA: TGCGCCAGCAGCTTGAGCGGACCCTACGAGCAGTACTTC
CDR3 protein: CASSLSGPYEQYF

V gene: TRBV4-2
CDR3 length: 16
J gene: TRBJ2-6
D gene: NA
CDR3 DNA: TGTGCCAGCAGCAACAGGGTAACCTCTGGGGCCAACGTCCTGACTTTC
CDR3 protein: CASSNRVTSGANVLTF

V gene: TRBV7-2
CDR3 length: 15
J gene: TRBJ2-1
D gene: NA
CDR3 DNA: TGTGCCAGCAGCTTCTCCAGCGGCGTATACAATGAGCAGTTCTTC
CDR3 protein: CASSFSSGVYNEQFF

V gene: TRBV6-5
CDR3 length: 15
J gene: TRBJ2-1
D gene: TRBD1
CDR3 DNA: TGTGCCAGCAGCCCGGGACAGGGAGTCTACAATGAGCAGTTCTTC
CDR3 protein: CASSPGQGVYNEQFF

V gene: TRBV19
CDR3 length: 15
J gene: TRBJ1-2
D gene: NA
CDR3 DNA: TGTGCCACCGCCTCCCGGGACACCCCGTACTATGGCTACACCTTC
CDR3 protein: CATASRDTPYYGYTF

V gene: TRBV4-2
CDR3 length: 14
J gene: TRBJ1-2
D gene: NA
CDR3 DNA: TGTGCCAGCAGCCTAACCAGGGGCGGGAGTGGCTACACCTTC
CDR3 protein: CASSLTRGGSGYTF

V gene: TRBV4-2
CDR3 length: 15
J gene: TRBJ2-3
D gene: NA
CDR3 DNA: TGTGCCAGCAGCCAAGATGGGGCGGTAGGGAATACGCAGTATTTT
CDR3 protein: CASSQDGAVGNTQYF

V gene: TRBV29-1
CDR3 length: 15
J gene: TRBJ2-1
D gene: NA
CDR3 DNA: TGCAGCGCTAGCCTAACGGGGGGCCGTTACAATGAGCAGTTCTTC
CDR3 protein: CSASLTGGRYNEQFF